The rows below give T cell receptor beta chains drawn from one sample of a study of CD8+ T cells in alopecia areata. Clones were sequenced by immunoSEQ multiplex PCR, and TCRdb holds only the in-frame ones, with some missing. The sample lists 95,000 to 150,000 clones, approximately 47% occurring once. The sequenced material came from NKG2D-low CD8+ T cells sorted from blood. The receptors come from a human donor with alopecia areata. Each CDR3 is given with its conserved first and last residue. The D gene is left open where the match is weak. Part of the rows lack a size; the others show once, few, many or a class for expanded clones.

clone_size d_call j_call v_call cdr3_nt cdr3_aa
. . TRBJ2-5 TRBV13 TGTGCCAGCAGCTTGGTGGGGGAGACCCAGTACTTC CASSLVGETQYF
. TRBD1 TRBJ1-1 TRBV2 TGTGCCACCGATGCCCCAGGGGGAAACACTGAAGCTTTCTTT CATDAPGGNTEAFF
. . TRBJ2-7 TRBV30 TGTGCCTGGAGTGGACAGGCGTCCTCCTACGAGCAGTACTTC CAWSGQASSYEQYF
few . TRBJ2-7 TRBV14 TGTGCCAGCAGCCAAGGACCGAACTACGAGCAGTACTTC CASSQGPNYEQYF
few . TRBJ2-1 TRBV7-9 TGTGCCAGCAGCTTAGGTAACAATGAGCAGTTCTTC CASSLGNNEQFF
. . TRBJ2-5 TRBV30 TGTGCCTGGAGTGTAGGGCGTGGCCAAGAGACCCAGTACTTC CAWSVGRGQETQYF
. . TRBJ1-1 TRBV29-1 TGCAGCGTTCCCTCCTTACAGCAACAAGCTTTCTTT CSVPSLQQQAFF
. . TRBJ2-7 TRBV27 TGTGCCAGCAGTCCCACGAGGGAAGACTACGAGCAGTACTTC CASSPTREDYEQYF
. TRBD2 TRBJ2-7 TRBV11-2 TGTGCCAGCACGGGACTAGCGGGGGGACATTACGAGCAGTACTTC CASTGLAGGHYEQYF
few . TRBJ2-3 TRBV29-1 TGCAGCGTTGATCTCTCGGGGCCTACGCAGTATTTT CSVDLSGPTQYF
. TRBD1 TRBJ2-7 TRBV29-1 TGCAGCGTTGAGCAGGGGGCTCCCTACGAGCAGTACTTC CSVEQGAPYEQYF
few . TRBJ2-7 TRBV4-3 TGCGCCAGCAGCCAAGATCTAGGGGGGCCCGAGCAGTACTTC CASSQDLGGPEQYF
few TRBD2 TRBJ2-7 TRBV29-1 TGCAGCGTTGAAGGGACTAGCGGGGGGGCCAGAGAGCAGTACTTC CSVEGTSGGAREQYF
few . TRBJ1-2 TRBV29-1 TGCAGCGTTGACAATGGCTACACCTTC CSVDNGYTF
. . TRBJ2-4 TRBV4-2 TGTGCCAGCAGCCAAATCGCAGGGGAGGGGAACATTCAGTACTTC CASSQIAGEGNIQYF
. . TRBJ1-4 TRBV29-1 TGCAGCGTTGCAGCTGATAATGAAAAACTGTTTTTT CSVAADNEKLFF
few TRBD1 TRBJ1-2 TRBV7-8 TGTGCCAGCAGCTTAGTGGGACAGGGGGCCGATGGCTACACCTTC CASSLVGQGADGYTF
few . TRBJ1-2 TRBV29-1 TGCAGCGTTGAGGGGGCCTATGGCTACACCTTC CSVEGAYGYTF
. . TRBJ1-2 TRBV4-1 TGCGCCAGCAGCCAAGTGGGGGAAGGTGGCTACACCTTC CASSQVGEGGYTF
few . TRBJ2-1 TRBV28 TGTGCCACTCACAGCGTTAAGAAGTACAATGAGCAGTTCTTC CATHSVKKYNEQFF
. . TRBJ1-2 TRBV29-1 TGCAGCGTTGAGGGACATCAGGGAAGTCTAGATGGCTACACCTTC CSVEGHQGSLDGYTF
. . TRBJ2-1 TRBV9 TGTGCCAGCAGCCCTACGTTCTACAATGAGCAGTTCTTC CASSPTFYNEQFF
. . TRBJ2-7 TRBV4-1 TGCGCCAGCAGGGGTAGTGCGTACGAGCAGTACTTC CASRGSAYEQYF